One sample yielded the 11 T cell receptor beta chains listed below, sequenced in a study of T cells after yellow fever vaccination. TCRdb re-called the 5' RACE reads through MiXCR, storing one row per CDR3 protein. The sample comprises fewer than 650,000 distinct CDR3 sequences, roughly a fifth of which are singletons, and about a sixth rests with the top ten. The source was PBMCs, collected less than 25 days after the first yellow fever vaccination. These receptors were obtained from a man aged 18 to 35 who received the YFV17D yellow fever vaccine.

J is TRBJ1-1 and V is TRBV5-6; the D is unclear. The CDR3 is 13 amino acids. Looked up from germline, CDR1 is SGHDT and CDR2 is YYEEEE. V lost 2 bases to trimming and J lost 7 bases, with 12 bases between them. CDR3 nucleotides: TGTGCCAGCAGCTTTATTAGCCGCGATGAAGCTTTCTTT. Translated: CASSFISRDEAFF.

J is TRBJ2-1 and V is TRBV5-4, with TRBD2 identical over 8 bases. Trimming took 4 bases from V and 0 from J; bases not matched to a gene: 9. Germline V gene lookup returns CDR1 SGHNT and CDR2 YYREEE (reference sequence). This CDR3 spans 17 amino acids. This chain's CDR3 is CASSPPAGVDSYNEQFF. CDR3 nucleotide sequence: TGTGCCAGCAGCCCCCCAGCGGGGGTGGACTCCTACAATGAGCAGTTCTTC. Full variable domain (remainder filled in from reference TRBV5-4 and TRBJ2-1): ETGVTQSPTHLIKTRGQQVTLRCSSQSGHNTVSWYQQALGQGPQFIFQYYREEENGRGNFPPRFSGLQFPNYSSELNVNALELDDSALYLCASSPPAGVDSYNEQFFGPGTRLTVL.

Many counts were recorded for this clonotype. The V and J genes are TRBV10-3 and TRBJ2-7, with D possibly TRBD2 on 6 matching bases. Germline V gene lookup returns CDR1 ENHRY and CDR2 SYGVKD. The CDR3 length is 14 residues. V lost 0 bases and J lost 3, with 9 bases in between. This CDR3 is CAISESRGDYEQYV. The CDR3 DNA follows: TGTGCCATCAGTGAGTCCCGCGGGGACTACGAGCAGTACGTC.

V and J are TRBV6-5 and TRBJ1-6; D is unclear. V lost 2 bases and J lost 7, with 6 bases in between. This CDR3 has 13 amino acids. CDR1 and CDR2 (germline): MNHEY, SVGAGI. CDR3 in amino acids: CASSYDTNSPLHF. CDR3 bases: TGTGCCAGCAGTTACGACACCAATTCACCCCTCCACTTT.

The J gene is TRBJ1-5, the V gene TRBV6-4; D possibly corresponds to TRBD1 (5 bases). V lost 0 bases to trimming and J lost 8 bases, with 11 bases between them. The germline gives CDR1 MRHNA, CDR2 SNTAGT. The CDR3 is 14 residues long. CDR3 protein: CASSDSCRAEPQHF. DNA of the CDR3: TGTGCCAGCAGTGACTCGTGCAGGGCAGAGCCCCAGCATTTT.

This clonotype was seen only a few times. This chain connects TRBV4-1 to TRBJ1-1; D not resolved. The CDR3 extends over 17 amino acids. Trimming stripped 1 base from V and 0 bases from J, with 15 bases between. Germline lookup yields CDR1 MGHRA and CDR2 YSYEKL. Here the CDR3 DNA reads TGCGCCAGCAGCCAAGGTGGCCGGCGAATGCTGAACACTGAAGCTTTCTTT. This translates into CASSQGGRRMLNTEAFF.

The chain joins TRBV20-1 to TRBJ2-2; 8 positions match TRBD1. Germline V lookup: CDR1 DFQATT, CDR2 SNEGSKA (reference sequence). The J segment lost 5 bases and the V segment lost 2 bases, leaving 7 bases of the junction unmatched. The CDR3 extends over 15 amino acids. The CDR3 sequence: CSARTQGARTGELFF. CDR3 bases: TGCAGTGCTAGAACCCAGGGGGCGCGGACCGGGGAGCTGTTTTTT.

This clonotype showed up just a few times. This chain joins TRBV4-1 and TRBJ1-1, with D maybe TRBD1 (5 bases). This CDR3 is 14 amino acids long. The germline gives CDR1 MGHRA, CDR2 YSYEKL. Between the trimmed V and J ends, which lost 6 bases and 5 bases, there was a span of 16 bases. The CDR3 sequence is CASRGFLKGTEAFF. The CDR3 nucleotides read TGCGCCAGCAGGGGGTTTCTGAAGGGGACTGAAGCTTTCTTT.

The rearrangement uses TRBV21-1 and TRBJ2-7; TRBD1 is taken as the D call from the table, unchecked against the DNA. TRBV21-1 is described as a pseudogene. The CDR3 is 16 residues long. CDR3 bases: TGTGCCAGCAGCAAATCAAGACAGGGGGCGCAATACGAGCAGTACGTC. It codes for CASSKSRQGAQYEQYV.

A few counts support this clonotype. The V and J genes are TRBV4-3 and TRBJ2-1; TRBD1 is a possible D gene (6 bases). This CDR3 region has 16 residues. Germline CDR1 reads LGHNA; CDR2 reads YSLEER. V gave up 0 bases and J gave up 2 bases, with 11 bases separating them. CDR3 region: CASSQDHRETYNEQFF. The CDR3, as DNA: TGCGCCAGCAGCCAAGACCACAGGGAAACCTACAATGAGCAGTTCTTC.

In this sample, this clonotype turned up a few times. V gene TRBV12-3 or TRBV12-4 combines with J gene TRBJ1-1, with 11 bases aligning to TRBD1. The J segment lost 1 base and the V segment lost 6 bases, leaving 4 bases of the junction unmatched. The CDR3 contains 15 residues. The CDR3: CASRGQGGGNTEAFF. CDR3 sequence (DNA): TGTGCCAGCAGGGGACAGGGGGGAGGGAACACTGAAGCTTTCTTT.